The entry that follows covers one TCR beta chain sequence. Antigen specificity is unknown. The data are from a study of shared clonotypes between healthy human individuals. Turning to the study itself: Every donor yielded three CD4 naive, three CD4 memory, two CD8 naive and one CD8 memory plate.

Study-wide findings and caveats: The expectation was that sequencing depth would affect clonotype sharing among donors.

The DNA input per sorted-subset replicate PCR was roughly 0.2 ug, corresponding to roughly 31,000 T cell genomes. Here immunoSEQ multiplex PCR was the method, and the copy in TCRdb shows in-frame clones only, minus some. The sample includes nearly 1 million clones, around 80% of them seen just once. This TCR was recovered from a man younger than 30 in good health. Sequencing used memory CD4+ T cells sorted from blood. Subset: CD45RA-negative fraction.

CDR3 in DNA: TGTGCTAGTGGCCATCCGACTAGCGGGAGGGCGAACACCGGGGAGCTGTTTTTT. It encodes CASGHPTSGRANTGELFF. This chain connects TRBV12-5 to TRBJ2-2; TRBD2 agrees at 14 bases. The junction had 6 bases not matched to a gene; V was cut back by 6 bases and J by 0 bases. Germline CDR1 reads LGHNT; CDR2 reads FRNRAP. This CDR3 comprises 18 residues. Combining the CDR3 with reference TRBV12-5 and TRBJ2-2 gives the whole variable domain DARVTQTPRHKVTEMGQEVTMRCQPILGHNTVFWYRQTMMQGLELLAYFRNRAPLDDSGMPKDRFSAEMPDATLATLKIQPSEPRDSAVYFCASGHPTSGRANTGELFFGEGSRLTVL.